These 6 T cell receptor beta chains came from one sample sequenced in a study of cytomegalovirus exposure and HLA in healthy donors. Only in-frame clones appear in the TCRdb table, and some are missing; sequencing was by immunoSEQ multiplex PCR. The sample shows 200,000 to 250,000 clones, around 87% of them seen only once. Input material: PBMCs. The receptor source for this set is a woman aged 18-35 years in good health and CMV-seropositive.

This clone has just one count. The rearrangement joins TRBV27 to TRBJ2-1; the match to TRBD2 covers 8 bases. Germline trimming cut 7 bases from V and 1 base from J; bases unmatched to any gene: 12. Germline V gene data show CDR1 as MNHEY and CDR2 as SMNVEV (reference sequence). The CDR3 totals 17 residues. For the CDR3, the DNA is TGTGCCAGCAATGGTCTAGCGGGTTGGAAGTCCTACAATGAGCAGTTCTTC. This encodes CASNGLAGWKSYNEQFF.

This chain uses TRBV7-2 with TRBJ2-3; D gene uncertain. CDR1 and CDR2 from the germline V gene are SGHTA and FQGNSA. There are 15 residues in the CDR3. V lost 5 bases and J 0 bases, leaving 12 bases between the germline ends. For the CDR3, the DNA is TGTGCCAGCAGCCCTATGGCGGCTAGCACAGATACGCAGTATTTT. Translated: CASSPMAASTDTQYF.

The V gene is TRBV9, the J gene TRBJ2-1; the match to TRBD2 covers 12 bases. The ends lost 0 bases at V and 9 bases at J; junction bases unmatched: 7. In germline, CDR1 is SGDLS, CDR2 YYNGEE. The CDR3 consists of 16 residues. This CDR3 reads CASSVESSGRAGEQFF. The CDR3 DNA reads TGTGCCAGCAGCGTAGAATCTAGCGGGAGGGCCGGTGAGCAGTTCTTC.

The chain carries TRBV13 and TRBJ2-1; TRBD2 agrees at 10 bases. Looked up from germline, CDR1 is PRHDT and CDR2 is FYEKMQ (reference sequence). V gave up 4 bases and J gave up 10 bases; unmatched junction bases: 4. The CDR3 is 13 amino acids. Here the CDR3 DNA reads TGTGCCAGCAGCTCGGGACTAGCGAAAGAGCAGTTCTTC. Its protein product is CASSSGLAKEQFF.

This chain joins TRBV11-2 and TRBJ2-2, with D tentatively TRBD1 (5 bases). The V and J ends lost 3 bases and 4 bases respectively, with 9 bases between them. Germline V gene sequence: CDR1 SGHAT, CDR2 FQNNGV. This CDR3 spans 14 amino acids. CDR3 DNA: TGTGCCAGCAGCTTGTCAGGGTCCACCGGGGAGCTGTTTTTT. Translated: CASSLSGSTGELFF.

The CDR3 is CASSRTKYNQPQHF. DNA of the CDR3: TGTGCCAGTTCCCGGACTAAATACAATCAGCCCCAGCATTTT. The chain employs TRBV19 and TRBJ1-5; no definite D call. Germline V lookup: CDR1 LNHDA, CDR2 SQIVND (reference sequence). The CDR3 runs 14 residues. V was clipped by 8 bases and J by 3 bases, with 14 bases between them.